The 10 T cell receptor beta chains given below trace back to one sample, sequenced in a study of CD8 T cells in Susac syndrome. It was with random hexamers that about 0.45 to 1 ug RNA was reverse transcribed. One entry per CDR3 protein results from TCRdb running MiXCR on the immunoSEQ multiplex PCR reads. The sample shows under 200,000 distinct CDR3 sequences, approximately 93% of them seen only once. The sample was CD4+ T cells from PBMCs. Receptors were obtained from a human donor in good health.

This clonotype occurred once. The CDR3 DNA reads TGTGCCAGCACCAGCCCAGGTGGGGGGAACACTGAAGCTTTCTTT. This codes for CASTSPGGGNTEAFF. The J gene is TRBJ1-1, the V gene TRBV7-9, with D possibly matching TRBD1 (5 bases). The V gene's germline CDR1 is SEHNR and CDR2 FQNEAQ (reference sequence). V lost 7 bases and J 1 base, leaving 16 bases between the germline ends. This CDR3 spans 15 amino acids.

The rearrangement uses TRBV7-8 and TRBJ2-5; 15 bases map to TRBD2. The CDR3 consists of 17 residues. CDR1 is SGHVS and CDR2 is FQNEAQ in the germline V gene. V shed 5 bases and J 5 bases; nucleotides not matched to a gene: 9. For the CDR3, the DNA is TGTGCCAGCAGCCCCTGGACTAGCGGGGGGGCGCGGGAGACCCAGTACTTC. This gives the protein CASSPWTSGGARETQYF.

The rearrangement joins TRBV15 to TRBJ1-5; TRBD1 matches 8 bases. Unmatched junction bases numbered 4, after V lost 3 bases and J lost 3 bases. CDR1 and CDR2 from the germline V gene are LNHNV and YYDKDF (reference sequence). The CDR3 sequence is 15 residues long. Here the CDR3 DNA reads TGTGCCACCAGCAGGGACAGGGTAAACAATCAGCCCCAGCATTTT. Translation gives CATSRDRVNNQPQHF.

V is TRBV4-3 and J is TRBJ2-3; D remains ambiguous. Germline loops: CDR1 LGHNA, CDR2 YSLEER. The CDR3 spans 13 residues. The V and J ends lost 1 base and 0 bases respectively, with 2 bases between them. The CDR3 sequence is CASSQASTDTQYF. The CDR3 DNA is TGCGCCAGCAGCCAAGCCAGCACAGATACGCAGTATTTT.

This chain connects TRBV27 to TRBJ1-5; 8 bases line up with TRBD1. Germline V gene data show CDR1 as MNHEY and CDR2 as SMNVEV (reference sequence). There are 16 residues in the CDR3. With V trimmed by 5 bases and J by 0 bases, 6 bases remained unmatched. The CDR3 coding sequence is TGTGCCAGCAGTCCTTGGACAGGGTATAGCAATCAGCCCCAGCATTTT. Protein sequence: CASSPWTGYSNQPQHF.

CDR3: CASRPLGQGYGYTF. The CDR3, as DNA: TGTGCCAGCAGACCCCTGGGACAGGGGTATGGCTACACCTTC. The chain recombines TRBV27 with TRBJ1-2; 10 positions match TRBD1. The CDR3 has 14 residues. Per the germline V gene, CDR1 is MNHEY and CDR2 is SMNVEV (reference sequence). The junction had 6 bases not matched to a gene; V was cut back by 6 bases and J by 5 bases.

This sequence joins TRBV24-1 and TRBJ2-3; D may correspond to TRBD1 or TRBD2 (5 bases each). The CDR3 spans 17 residues. Germline lookup yields CDR1 KGHDR and CDR2 SFDVKD. Between the trimmed V and J ends, which lost 2 bases and 1 base, there was a span of 15 bases. CDR3 DNA: TGTGCCACCAGTGATTCCGGACGGGGCCACGGCACAGATACGCAGTATTTT. Its protein product is CATSDSGRGHGTDTQYF.

The chain joins TRBV5-1 to TRBJ2-7; D is perhaps TRBD1 (6 bases). Germline loops: CDR1 SGHRS, CDR2 YFSETQ. V lost 4 bases to trimming and J lost 4 bases, with 18 bases between them. The CDR3 consists of 15 residues. CDR3 amino acids: CASSMQGPPGYEQYF. As DNA, the CDR3 is TGCGCCAGCAGCATGCAGGGGCCCCCTGGTTACGAGCAGTACTTC.

This rearrangement joins TRBV20-1 to TRBJ2-3; D tentatively fits TRBD1 or TRBD2 (5 bases each). Trimming shortened V by 4 bases and J by 2 bases, and 19 bases separated the two germline ends. The CDR3 runs 16 residues. CDR1 is DFQATT and CDR2 is SNEGSKA in the germline V gene (reference sequence). CDR3 protein: CSATDMLSGTTDTQYF. DNA of the CDR3: TGCAGTGCTACCGACATGCTCTCGGGGACCACAGATACGCAGTATTTT.

V gene TRBV12-3 or TRBV12-4 combines with J gene TRBJ1-3; D call uncertain. Trimming removed 3 bases from V and 0 bases from J, with 6 bases in between. This CDR3 contains 14 residues. For the CDR3, the DNA is TGTGCCAGCAGTTTGACCAGCTCTGGAAACACCATATATTTT. Protein product: CASSLTSSGNTIYF.